This T cell receptor (beta chain) derives from a study of blood T cell repertoires in COVID-19. Background on the study: Sites in the United States, Italy and Spain provided acute and convalescent COVID-19 samples.

Method: immunoSEQ multiplex PCR; TCRdb's copy keeps in-frame clones and lacks some. This sample has 80,000 to 95,000 clones; 91% occur once, and the top ten carry about 1.8%. The V segment lost 3 bases and the J segment 4 bases; nucleotides outside the gene matches: 4. In germline, CDR1 is LGHDT, CDR2 YNNKEL (reference sequence). The CDR3 runs to 16 residues. Material: peripheral blood. V usage is TRBV3-1 (or the pseudogene TRBV3-2) and J usage is TRBJ2-5; 14 bases line up with TRBD2. The origin of this receptor is a human donor with active COVID-19. The donor label of this sample is uncertain. The CDR3 sequence: CASSQTSGGGTETQYF. The DNA of the CDR3 is TGTGCCAGCAGCCAGACTAGCGGGGGGGGGACAGAGACCCAGTACTTC.